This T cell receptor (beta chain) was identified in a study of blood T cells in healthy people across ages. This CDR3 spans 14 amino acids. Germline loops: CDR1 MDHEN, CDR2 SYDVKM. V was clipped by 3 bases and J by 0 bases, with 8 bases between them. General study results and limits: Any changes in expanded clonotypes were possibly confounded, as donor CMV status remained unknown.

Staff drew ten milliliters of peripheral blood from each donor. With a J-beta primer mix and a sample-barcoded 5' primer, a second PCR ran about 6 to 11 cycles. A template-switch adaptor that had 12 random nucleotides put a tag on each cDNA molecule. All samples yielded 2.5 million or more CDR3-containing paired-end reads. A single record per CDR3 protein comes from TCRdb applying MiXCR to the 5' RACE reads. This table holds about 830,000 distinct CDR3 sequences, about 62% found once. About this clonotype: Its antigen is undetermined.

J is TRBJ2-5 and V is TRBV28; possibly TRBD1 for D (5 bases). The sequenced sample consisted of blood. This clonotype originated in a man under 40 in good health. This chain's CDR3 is CASSFLTDQETQYF. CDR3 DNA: TGTGCCAGCAGTTTTTTGACAGACCAAGAGACCCAGTACTTC.